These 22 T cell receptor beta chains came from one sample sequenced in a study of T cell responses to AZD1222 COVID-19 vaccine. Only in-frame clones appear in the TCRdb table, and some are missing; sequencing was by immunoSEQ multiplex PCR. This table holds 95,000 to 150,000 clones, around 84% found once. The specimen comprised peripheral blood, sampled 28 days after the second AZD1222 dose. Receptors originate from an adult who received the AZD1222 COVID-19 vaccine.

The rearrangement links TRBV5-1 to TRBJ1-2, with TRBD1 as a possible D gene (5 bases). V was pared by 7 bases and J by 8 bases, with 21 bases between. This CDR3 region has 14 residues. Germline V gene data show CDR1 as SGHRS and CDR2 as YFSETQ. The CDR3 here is CASGKERGTRGYTF. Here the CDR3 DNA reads TGCGCCAGCGGCAAGGAAAGAGGGACGCGGGGCTACACCTTC.

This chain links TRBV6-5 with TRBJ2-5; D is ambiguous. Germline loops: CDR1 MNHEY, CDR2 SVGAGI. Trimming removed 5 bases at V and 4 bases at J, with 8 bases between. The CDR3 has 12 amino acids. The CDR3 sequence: CASSQALETQYF. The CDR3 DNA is TGTGCCAGCAGTCAGGCATTAGAGACCCAGTACTTC.

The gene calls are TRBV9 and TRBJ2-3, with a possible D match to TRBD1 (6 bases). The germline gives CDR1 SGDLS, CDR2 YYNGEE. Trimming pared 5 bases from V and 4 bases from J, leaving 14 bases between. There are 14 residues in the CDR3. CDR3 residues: CASRRTGSSDTQYF. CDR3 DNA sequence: TGTGCCAGCAGGCGAACAGGGAGCTCAGATACGCAGTATTTT.

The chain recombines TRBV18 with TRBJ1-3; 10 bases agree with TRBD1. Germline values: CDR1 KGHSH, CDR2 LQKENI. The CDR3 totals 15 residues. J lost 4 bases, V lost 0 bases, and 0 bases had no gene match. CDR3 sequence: CASSPPTGGGNTIYF. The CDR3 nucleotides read TGTGCCAGCTCACCACCGACAGGGGGCGGAAACACCATATATTTT. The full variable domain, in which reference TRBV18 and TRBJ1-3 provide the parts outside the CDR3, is NAGVMQNPRHLVRRRGQEARLRCSPMKGHSHVYWYRQLPEEGLKFMVYLQKENIIDESGMPKERFSAEFPKEGPSILRIQQVVRGDSAAYFCASSPPTGGGNTIYFGEGSWLTVV.

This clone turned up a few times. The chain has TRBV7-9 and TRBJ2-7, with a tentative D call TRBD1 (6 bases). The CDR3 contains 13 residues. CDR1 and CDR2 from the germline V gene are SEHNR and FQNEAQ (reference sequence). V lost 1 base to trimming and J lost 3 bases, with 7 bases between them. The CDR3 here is CASSLGQDYEQYF. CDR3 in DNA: TGTGCCAGCAGCTTAGGACAGGACTACGAGCAGTACTTC.

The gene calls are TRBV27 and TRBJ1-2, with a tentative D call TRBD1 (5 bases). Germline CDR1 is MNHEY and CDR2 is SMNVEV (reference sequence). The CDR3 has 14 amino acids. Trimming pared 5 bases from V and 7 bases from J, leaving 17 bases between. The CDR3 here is CASSPWGNRGGYTF. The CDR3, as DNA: TGTGCCAGCAGTCCGTGGGGGAACAGAGGTGGCTACACCTTC.

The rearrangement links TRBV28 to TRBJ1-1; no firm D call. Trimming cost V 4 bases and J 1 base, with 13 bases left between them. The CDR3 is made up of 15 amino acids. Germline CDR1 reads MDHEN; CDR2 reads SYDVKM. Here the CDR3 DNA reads TGTGCCAGCAGTTCCCCCCGAGTAGGGAACACTGAAGCTTTCTTT. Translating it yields CASSSPRVGNTEAFF.

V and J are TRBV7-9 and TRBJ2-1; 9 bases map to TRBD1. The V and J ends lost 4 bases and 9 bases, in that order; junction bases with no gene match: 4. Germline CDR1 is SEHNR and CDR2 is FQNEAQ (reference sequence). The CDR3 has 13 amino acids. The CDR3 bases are TGTGCCAGCAGCTCACAGGGGGCTGGTGAGCAGTTCTTC. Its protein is CASSSQGAGEQFF. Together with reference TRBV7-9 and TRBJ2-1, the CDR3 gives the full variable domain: DTGVSQNPRHKITKRGQNVTFRCDPISEHNRLYWYRQTLGQGPEFLTYFQNEAQLEKSRLLSDRFSAERPKGSFSTLEIQRTEQGDSAMYLCASSSQGAGEQFFGPGTRLTVL.

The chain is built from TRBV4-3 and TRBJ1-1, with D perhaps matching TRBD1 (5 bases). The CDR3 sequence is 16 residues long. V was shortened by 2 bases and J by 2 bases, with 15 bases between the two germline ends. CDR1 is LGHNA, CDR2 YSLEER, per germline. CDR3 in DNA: TGCGCCAGCAGCCAAAGGTGGGCCAGGGTAAACACTGAAGCTTTCTTT. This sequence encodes CASSQRWARVNTEAFF.

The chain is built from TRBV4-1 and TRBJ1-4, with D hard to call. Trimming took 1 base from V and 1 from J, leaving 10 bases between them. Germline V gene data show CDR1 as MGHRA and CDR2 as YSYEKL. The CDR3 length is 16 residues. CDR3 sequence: CASSQAWGGTNEKLFF. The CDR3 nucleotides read TGCGCCAGCAGCCAAGCCTGGGGAGGAACTAATGAAAAACTGTTTTTT.

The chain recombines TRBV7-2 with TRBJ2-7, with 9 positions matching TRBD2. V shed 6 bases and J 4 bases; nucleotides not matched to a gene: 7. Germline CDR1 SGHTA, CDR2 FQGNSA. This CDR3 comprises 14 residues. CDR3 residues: CASRGGTSWYEQYF. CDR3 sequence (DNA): TGTGCCAGCAGAGGCGGGACTAGCTGGTACGAGCAGTACTTC.

CDR3 nucleotides: TGTGCCAGCAGCTTAGCGCGTTTAGGTTTGGGGGGTTCGAACACTGAAGCTTTCTTT. Translation: CASSLARLGLGGSNTEAFF. J is TRBJ1-1 and V is TRBV7-8; D is possibly TRBD1 (5 bases). V was cut by 0 bases and J by 1 base, with 21 bases left in between. The germline V gene has CDR1 SGHVS and CDR2 FQNEAQ. The CDR3 totals 19 residues.

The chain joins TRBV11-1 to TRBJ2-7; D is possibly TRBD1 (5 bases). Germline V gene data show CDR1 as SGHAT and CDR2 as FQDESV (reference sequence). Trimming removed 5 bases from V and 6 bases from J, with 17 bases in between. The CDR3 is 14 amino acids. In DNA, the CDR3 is TGTGCCAGCAGCCCCCGCAGAGACAGTTTCGAGCAGTACTTC. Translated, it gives CASSPRRDSFEQYF.

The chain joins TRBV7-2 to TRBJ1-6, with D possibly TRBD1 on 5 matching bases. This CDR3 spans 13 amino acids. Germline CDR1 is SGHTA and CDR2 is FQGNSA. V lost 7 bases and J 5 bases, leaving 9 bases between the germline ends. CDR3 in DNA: TGTGCCAGCACCCAGGGAAATAATTCACCCCTCCACTTT. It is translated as CASTQGNNSPLHF.

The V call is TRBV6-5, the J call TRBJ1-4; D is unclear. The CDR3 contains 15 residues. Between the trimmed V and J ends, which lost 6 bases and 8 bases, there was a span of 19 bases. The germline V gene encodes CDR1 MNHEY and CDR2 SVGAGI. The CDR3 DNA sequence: TGTGCCAGCAGACTAAGTAGCCGGAGTTTAGAAAAACTGTTTTTT. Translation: CASRLSSRSLEKLFF.

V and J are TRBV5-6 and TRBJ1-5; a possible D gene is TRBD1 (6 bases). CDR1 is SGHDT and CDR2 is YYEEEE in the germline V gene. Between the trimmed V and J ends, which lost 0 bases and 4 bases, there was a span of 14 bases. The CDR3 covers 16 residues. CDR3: CASSLVRGGRNQPQHF. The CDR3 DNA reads TGTGCCAGCAGCTTGGTTAGAGGGGGGAGGAATCAGCCCCAGCATTTT.

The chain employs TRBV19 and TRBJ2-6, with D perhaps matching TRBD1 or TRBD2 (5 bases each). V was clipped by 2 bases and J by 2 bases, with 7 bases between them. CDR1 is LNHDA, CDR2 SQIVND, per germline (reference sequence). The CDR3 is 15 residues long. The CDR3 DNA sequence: TGTGCCAGTAGTATAATGGGGGCTGGGGCCAACGTCCTGACTTTC. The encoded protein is CASSIMGAGANVLTF.

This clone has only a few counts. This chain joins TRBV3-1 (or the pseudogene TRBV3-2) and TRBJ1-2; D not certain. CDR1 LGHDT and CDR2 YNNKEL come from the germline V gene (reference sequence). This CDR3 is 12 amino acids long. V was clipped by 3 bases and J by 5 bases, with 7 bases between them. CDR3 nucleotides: TGTGCCAGCAGCCACGAGGGATATGGCTACACCTTC. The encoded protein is CASSHEGYGYTF.

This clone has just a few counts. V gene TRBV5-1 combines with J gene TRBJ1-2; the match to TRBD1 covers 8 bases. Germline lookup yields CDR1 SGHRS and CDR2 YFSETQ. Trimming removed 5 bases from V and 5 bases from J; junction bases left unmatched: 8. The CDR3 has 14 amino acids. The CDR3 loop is CASRSRDRPYGYTF. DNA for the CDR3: TGCGCCAGCAGGTCCCGGGACAGGCCGTATGGCTACACCTTC.

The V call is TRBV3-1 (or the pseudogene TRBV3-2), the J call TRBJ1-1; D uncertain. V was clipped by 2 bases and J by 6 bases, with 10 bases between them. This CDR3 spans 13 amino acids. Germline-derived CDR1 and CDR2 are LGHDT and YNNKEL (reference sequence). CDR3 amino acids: CASSQFSIAEAFF. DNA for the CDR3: TGTGCCAGCAGCCAATTTTCGATAGCTGAAGCTTTCTTT.

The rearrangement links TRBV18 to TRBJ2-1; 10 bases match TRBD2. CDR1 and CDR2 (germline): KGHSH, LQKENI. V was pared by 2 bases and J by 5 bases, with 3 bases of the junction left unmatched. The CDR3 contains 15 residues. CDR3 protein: CASSPTSGDNNEQFF. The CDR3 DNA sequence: TGTGCCAGCTCACCAACTAGCGGGGATAACAATGAGCAGTTCTTC.

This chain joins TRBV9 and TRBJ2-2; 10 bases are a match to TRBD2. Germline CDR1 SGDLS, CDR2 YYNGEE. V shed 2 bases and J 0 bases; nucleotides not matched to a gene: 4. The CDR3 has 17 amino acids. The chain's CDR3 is CASSVSGRTTNTGELFF. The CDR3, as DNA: TGTGCCAGCAGCGTTAGCGGGAGGACTACGAACACCGGGGAGCTGTTTTTT.